The clone carrying this TCR beta chain was detected ten times or more. Its antigen is as yet unknown. The CDR3 sequence is 15 residues long. Per germline, CDR1 SGHTA and CDR2 FQGNSA. V gave up 0 bases and J gave up 2 bases, with 11 bases separating them. Orbital computed tomography and thyroid ultrasound, together with serum TRAb and thyroxine and clinical symptoms, were used for diagnoses. Blood was drawn at first hyperthyroidism diagnosis, before any ophthalmopathy symptoms. It was RNA transcripts that yielded the amplified TCR beta CDR3 regions. First-round RT-PCR with HTBI primers amplified the TCR CDR3 region. One entry per CDR3 protein results from TCRdb running MiXCR on the multiplex PCR reads. The table records approximately 370,000 distinct CDR3 sequences, about 18% of them present only once. This sample is part of a study of T cells in Graves' hyperthyroidism and ophthalmopathy. Study-level points and caveats: From stable hyperthyroidism, ophthalmopathy was separated by a 13 V-J model. Appearing also in blood were most of the thyroid clonotypes expanded above 0.001.

This sequence joins TRBV7-2 and TRBJ2-7; possibly TRBD1 for D (6 bases). The TCR comes from a woman aged 30 to 39 with Graves' hyperthyroidism that later progressed to Graves' ophthalmopathy. Sequences were obtained from blood. The CDR3 protein is CASSLAGAGTYEQYF. For the CDR3, the DNA is TGTGCCAGCAGCTTAGCGGGGGCCGGGACCTACGAGCAGTACTTC.